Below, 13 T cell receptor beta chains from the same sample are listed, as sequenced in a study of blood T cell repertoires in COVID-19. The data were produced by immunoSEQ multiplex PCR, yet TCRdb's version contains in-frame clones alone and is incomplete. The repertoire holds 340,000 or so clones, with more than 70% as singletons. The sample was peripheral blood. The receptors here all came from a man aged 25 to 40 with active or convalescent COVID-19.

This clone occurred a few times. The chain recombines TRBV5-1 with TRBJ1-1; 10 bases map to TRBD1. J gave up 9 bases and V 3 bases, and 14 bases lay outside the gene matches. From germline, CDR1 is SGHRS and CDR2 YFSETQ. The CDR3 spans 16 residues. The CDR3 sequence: CASSSDPTGGAHKAFF. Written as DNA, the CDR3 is TGCGCCAGCAGCTCCGACCCGACAGGGGGCGCGCATAAAGCTTTCTTT. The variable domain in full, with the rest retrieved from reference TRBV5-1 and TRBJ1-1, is KAGVTQTPRYLIKTRGQQVTLSCSPISGHRSVSWYQQTPGQGLQFLFEYFSETQRNKGNFPGRFSGRQFSNSRSEMNVSTLELGDSALYLCASSSDPTGGAHKAFFGQGTRLTVV.

The CDR3 bases are TGTGCCAGCCGAGGGCTAGCGGGGGGGCCTCGACGGTTCTTC. This translates into CASRGLAGGPRRFF. J is TRBJ2-1 and V is TRBV2; TRBD2 agrees at 12 bases. The CDR3 totals 14 residues. V was pared by 8 bases and J by 15 bases, with 14 bases of the junction left unmatched. The germline V gene encodes CDR1 SNHLY and CDR2 FYNNEI. The full variable domain, with the rest looked up from reference TRBV2 and TRBJ2-1, is EPEVTQTPSHQVTQMGQEVILRCVPISNHLYFYWYRQILGQKVEFLVSFYNNEISEKSEIFDDQFSVERPDGSNFTLKIRSTKLEDSAMYFCASRGLAGGPRRFFGPGTRLTVL.

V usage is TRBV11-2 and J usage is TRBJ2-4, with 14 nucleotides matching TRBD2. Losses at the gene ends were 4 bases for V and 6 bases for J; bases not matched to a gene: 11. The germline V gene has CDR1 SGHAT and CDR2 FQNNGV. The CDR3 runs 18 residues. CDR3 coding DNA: TGTGCCAGCAGCTCCCCCGGGACTAGCGGGGGAAGCAGAAACATTCAGTACTTC. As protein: CASSSPGTSGGSRNIQYF.

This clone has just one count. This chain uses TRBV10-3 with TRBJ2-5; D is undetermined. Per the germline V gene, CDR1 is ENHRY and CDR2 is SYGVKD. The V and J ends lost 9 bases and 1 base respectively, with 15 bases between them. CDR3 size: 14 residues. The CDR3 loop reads CAIKDSTGQETQYF. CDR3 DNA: TGTGCCATTAAAGACTCAACTGGCCAAGAGACCCAGTACTTC.

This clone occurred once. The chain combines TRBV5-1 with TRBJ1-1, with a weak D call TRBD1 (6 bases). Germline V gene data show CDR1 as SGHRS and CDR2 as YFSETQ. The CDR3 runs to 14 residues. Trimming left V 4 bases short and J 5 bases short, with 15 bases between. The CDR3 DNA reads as TGCGCCAGCAGCCAGGGGACGGGAGGTACTGAAGCTTTCTTT. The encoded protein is CASSQGTGGTEAFF.

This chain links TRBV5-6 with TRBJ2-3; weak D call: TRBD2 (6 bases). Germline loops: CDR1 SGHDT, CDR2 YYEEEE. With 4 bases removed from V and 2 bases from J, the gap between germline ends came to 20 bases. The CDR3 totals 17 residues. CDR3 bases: TGTGCCAGCAGCCACGCCCCAGTGCGGGATTACACAGATACGCAGTATTTT. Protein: CASSHAPVRDYTDTQYF. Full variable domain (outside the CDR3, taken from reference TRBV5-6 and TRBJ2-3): DAGVTQSPTHLIKTRGQQVTLRCSPKSGHDTVSWYQQALGQGPQFIFQYYEEEERQRGNFPDRFSGHQFPNYSSELNVNALLLGDSALYLCASSHAPVRDYTDTQYFGPGTRLTVL.

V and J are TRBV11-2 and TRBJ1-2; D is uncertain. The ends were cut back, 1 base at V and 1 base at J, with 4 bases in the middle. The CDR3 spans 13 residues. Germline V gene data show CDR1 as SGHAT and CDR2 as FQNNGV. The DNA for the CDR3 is TGTGCCAGCAGCTTAGGAGTTAACTATGGCTACACCTTC. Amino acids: CASSLGVNYGYTF. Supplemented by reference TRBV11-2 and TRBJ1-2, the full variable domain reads EAGVAQSPRYKIIEKRQSVAFWCNPISGHATLYWYQQILGQGPKLLIQFQNNGVVDDSQLPKDRFSAERLKGVDSTLKIQPAKLEDSAVYLCASSLGVNYGYTFGSGTRLTVV.

The CDR3 nucleotides read TGTGCCAGCACCCAGAGCGGGCCCCAGCATTTT. Its translation: CASTQSGPQHF. J is TRBJ1-5 and V is TRBV5-8, with D hard to call. V was shortened by 6 bases and J by 9 bases, with 10 bases between the two germline ends. The CDR3 totals 11 residues. CDR1 is SGHTS and CDR2 is YDEGEE in the germline V gene.

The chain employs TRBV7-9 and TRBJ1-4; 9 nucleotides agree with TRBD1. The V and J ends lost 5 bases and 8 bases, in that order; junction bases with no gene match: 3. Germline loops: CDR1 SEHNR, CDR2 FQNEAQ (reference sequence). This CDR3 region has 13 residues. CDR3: CASSGQGWEKLFF. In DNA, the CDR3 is TGTGCCAGCAGCGGACAGGGGTGGGAAAAACTGTTTTTT. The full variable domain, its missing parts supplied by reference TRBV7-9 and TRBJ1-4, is DTGVSQNPRHKITKRGQNVTFRCDPISEHNRLYWYRQTLGQGPEFLTYFQNEAQLEKSRLLSDRFSAERPKGSFSTLEIQRTEQGDSAMYLCASSGQGWEKLFFGSGTQLSVL.

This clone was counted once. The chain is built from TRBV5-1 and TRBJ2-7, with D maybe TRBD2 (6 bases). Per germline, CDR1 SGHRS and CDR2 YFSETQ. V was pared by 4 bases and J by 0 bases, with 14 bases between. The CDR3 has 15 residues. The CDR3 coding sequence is TGCGCCAGCAGCCCACTTGGGGGGAGCTCCTACGAGCAGTACTTC. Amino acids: CASSPLGGSSYEQYF.

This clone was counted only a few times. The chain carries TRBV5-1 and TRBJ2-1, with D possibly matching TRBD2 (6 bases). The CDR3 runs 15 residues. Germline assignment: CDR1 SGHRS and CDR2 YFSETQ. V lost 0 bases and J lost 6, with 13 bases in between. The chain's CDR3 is CASSLGAGRGNEQFF. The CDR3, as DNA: TGCGCCAGCAGCTTGGGGGCGGGAAGGGGCAATGAGCAGTTCTTC.

The CDR3: CASSVIPSGTYNEQFF. The CDR3 coding sequence is TGTGCCAGCAGCGTTATTCCTAGCGGTACCTACAATGAGCAGTTCTTC. The V and J genes are TRBV9 and TRBJ2-1, with 7 bases matching TRBD2. This CDR3 has 16 amino acids. The J segment lost 2 bases and the V segment lost 2 bases, leaving 7 bases of the junction unmatched. Per germline, CDR1 SGDLS and CDR2 YYNGEE.

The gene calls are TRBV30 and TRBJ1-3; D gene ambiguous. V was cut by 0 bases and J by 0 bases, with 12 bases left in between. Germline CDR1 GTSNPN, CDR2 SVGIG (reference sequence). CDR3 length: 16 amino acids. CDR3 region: CAWSVFRGFSGNTIYF. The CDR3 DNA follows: TGTGCCTGGAGTGTATTTCGGGGATTCTCTGGAAACACCATATATTTT.